This T cell receptor (beta chain) appears in the sequencing data of a study of T cell responses to AZD1222 COVID-19 vaccine. Study-wide findings and caveats: None of the repertoires were sampled until the peak T cell response had passed.

Sequenced by immunoSEQ multiplex PCR; TCRdb stores in-frame clones only, minus some. In the table there are roughly 120,000 clones, roughly 88% of which are singletons. With respect to this clone: Its specificity is unknown.

Germline CDR1 SGDLS, CDR2 YYNGEE. CDR3 length: 15 residues. J lost 6 bases, V lost 3 bases, and 11 bases had no gene match. The clonotype comes from an adult in good health. The J gene is TRBJ1-1, the V gene TRBV9; TRBD1 aligns across 7 bases. The source was peripheral blood, collected on day 0 of AZD1222 vaccination. The CDR3 sequence: CASSAQTGKIAEAFF. In nucleotides, the CDR3 is TGTGCCAGCAGCGCCCAGACAGGGAAGATCGCTGAAGCTTTCTTT.